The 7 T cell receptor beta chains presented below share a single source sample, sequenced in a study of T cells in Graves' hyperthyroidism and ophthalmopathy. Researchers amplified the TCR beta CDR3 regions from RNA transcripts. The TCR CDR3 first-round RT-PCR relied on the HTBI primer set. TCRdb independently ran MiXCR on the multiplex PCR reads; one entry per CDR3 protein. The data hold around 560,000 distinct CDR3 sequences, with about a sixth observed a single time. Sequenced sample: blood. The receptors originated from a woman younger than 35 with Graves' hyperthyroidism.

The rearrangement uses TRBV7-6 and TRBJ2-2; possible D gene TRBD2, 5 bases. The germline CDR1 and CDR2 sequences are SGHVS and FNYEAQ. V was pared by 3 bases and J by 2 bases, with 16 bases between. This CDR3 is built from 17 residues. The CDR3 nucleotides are TGTGCCAGCAGCTTCCCAAGGACTGGAGGAAACACCGGGGAGCTGTTTTTT. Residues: CASSFPRTGGNTGELFF.

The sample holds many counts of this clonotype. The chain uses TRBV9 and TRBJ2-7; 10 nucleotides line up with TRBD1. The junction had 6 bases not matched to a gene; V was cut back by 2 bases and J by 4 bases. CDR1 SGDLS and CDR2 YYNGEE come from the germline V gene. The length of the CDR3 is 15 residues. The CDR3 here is CASSVAGTGVYEQYF. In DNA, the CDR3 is TGTGCCAGCAGCGTCGCCGGGACAGGGGTTTACGAGCAGTACTTC.

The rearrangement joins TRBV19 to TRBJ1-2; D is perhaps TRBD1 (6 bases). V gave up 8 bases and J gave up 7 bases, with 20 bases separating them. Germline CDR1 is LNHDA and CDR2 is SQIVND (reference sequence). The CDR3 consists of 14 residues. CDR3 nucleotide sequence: TGTGCCAGTTCGGCACTAGCCGGGACATTTGGCTACACCTTC. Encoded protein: CASSALAGTFGYTF.

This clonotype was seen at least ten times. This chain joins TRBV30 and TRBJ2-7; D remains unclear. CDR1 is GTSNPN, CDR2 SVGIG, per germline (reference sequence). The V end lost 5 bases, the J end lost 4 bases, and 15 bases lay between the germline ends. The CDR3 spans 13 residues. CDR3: CAWGLPRYYEQYF. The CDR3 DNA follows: TGTGCCTGGGGTCTCCCAAGGTATTACGAGCAGTACTTC. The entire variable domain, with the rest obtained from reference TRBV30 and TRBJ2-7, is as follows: SQTIHQWPATLVQPVGSPLSLECTVEGTSNPNLYWYRQAAGRGLQLLFYSVGIGQISSEVPQNLSASRPQDRQFILSSKKLLLSDSGFYLCAWGLPRYYEQYFGPGTRLTVT.

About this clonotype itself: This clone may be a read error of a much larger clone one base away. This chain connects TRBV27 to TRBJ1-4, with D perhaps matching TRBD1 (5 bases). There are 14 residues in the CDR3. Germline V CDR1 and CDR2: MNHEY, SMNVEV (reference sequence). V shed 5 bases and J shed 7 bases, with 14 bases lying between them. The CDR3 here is CASSKAGGSEKLFF. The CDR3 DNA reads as TGTGCCAGCAGTAAAGCGGGGGGTAGTGAAAAACTGTTTTTT.

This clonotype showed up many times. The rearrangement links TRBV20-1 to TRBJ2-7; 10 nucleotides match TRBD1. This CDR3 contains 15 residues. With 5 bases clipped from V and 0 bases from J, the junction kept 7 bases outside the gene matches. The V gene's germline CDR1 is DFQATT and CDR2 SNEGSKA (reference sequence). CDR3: CSAGGTGAISYEQYF. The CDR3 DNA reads TGCAGTGCTGGAGGGACAGGGGCCATCTCCTACGAGCAGTACTTC.

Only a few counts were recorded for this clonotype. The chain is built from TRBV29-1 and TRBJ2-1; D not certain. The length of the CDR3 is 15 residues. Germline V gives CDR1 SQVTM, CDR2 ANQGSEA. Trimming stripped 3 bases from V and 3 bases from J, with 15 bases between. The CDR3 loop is CSVETPLNSYNEQFF. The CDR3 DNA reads TGCAGCGTTGAGACTCCTCTTAACAGCTACAATGAGCAGTTCTTC.